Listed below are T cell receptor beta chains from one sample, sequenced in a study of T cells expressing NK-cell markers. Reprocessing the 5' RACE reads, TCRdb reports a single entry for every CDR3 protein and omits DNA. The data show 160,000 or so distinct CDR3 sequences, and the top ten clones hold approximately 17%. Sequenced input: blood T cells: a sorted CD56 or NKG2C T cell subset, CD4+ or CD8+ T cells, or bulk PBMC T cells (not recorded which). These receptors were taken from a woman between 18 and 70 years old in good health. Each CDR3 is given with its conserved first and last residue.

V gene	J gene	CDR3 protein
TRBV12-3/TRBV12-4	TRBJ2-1	CASRQAGLPSYNEQFF
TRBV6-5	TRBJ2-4	CASSSGTAEAKNIQYF
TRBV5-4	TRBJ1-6	CASREYGGSSYNSPLHF
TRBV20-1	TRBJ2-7	CSASWTGGTYEQYF
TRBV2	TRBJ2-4	CASSEKVAGGAKNIQYF
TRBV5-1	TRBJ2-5	CASSQGLLSSQETQYF
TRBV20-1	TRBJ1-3	CSVGAGNTIYF
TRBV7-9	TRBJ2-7	CASSLLRGSTYEQYF
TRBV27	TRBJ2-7	CASSRTGTAPYEQYF
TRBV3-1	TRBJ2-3	CASSPTSGDTQYF
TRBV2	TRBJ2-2	CASRGDGAGELFF
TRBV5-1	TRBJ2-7	CASGYIPGSYEQYF
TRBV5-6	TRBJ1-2	CASSPGVRGYTF
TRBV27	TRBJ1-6	CASRTGNSPLHF
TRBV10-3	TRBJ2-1	CATGRGNNEQFF
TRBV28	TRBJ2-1	CASSVREKHNEQFF
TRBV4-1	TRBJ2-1	CASSQEASSWNEQFF
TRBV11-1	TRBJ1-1	CASSRGSEAFF
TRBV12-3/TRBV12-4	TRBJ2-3	CASSSTRFTDTQYF
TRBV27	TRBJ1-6	CASNVQGPNSPLHF
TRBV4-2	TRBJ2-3	CASSQEGPGADTQYF
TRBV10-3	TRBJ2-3	CAISGLAGTDTQYF